The clone carrying this T cell receptor beta chain was detected many times. The antigen is unknown. PBMCs numbering 2 million and stored at -80 C yielded the unsorted libraries. With V trimmed by 4 bases and J by 6 bases, 8 bases remained unmatched. Looked up from germline, CDR1 is SGHTA and CDR2 is FQGNSA. This CDR3 has 17 amino acids. The sample originates from a study of neurological immune-mediated disorders. General observations from the study: While HTLV-1-associated myelopathy showed the greatest TCR clonal expansion, multiple sclerosis showed the least, falling below healthy controls. Private repertoires in all groups were suggested by the absence of shared CDR3 amino acid sequences among expanded clones across subjects.

The team produced cDNA through 5'RACE using 10-nucleotide random UMIs. Via MiXCR, TCRdb re-called the 5' RACE reads, giving one row per CDR3 protein. The sample carries fewer than 25,000 distinct CDR3 sequences, 10% recorded once. The specimen was PBMCs. The receptor was derived from a woman in her sixties or seventies with HTLV-1-associated myelopathy (HAM/TSP). The chain combines TRBV7-2 with TRBJ2-3; 15 nucleotides align to TRBD2. This chain's CDR3 is CASSYAGLAGGPDTQYF. The CDR3 DNA is TGTGCCAGCAGCTACGCCGGACTAGCGGGGGGGCCGGATACGCAGTATTTT.